This T cell receptor beta chain was retrieved from a study of prognosis after radiotherapy for stage I lung cancer. Overall study context: Enrollment of stage I non-small cell lung cancer patients ran from 2018 to early 2019. About 12 patients had adenocarcinoma tumors, while squamous cell carcinoma tumors were found in roughly seven.

The V end was cut by 3 bases, the J end by 4 bases, with 12 bases between. This CDR3 is 15 amino acids long. Germline V gives CDR1 MGHDK, CDR2 SYGVNS. Ten or more counts support this clonotype. TCR beta CDR3 amplification from genomic DNA was performed by two-round multiplex PCR. For every TRBV and TRBJ gene, a specific primer was used in first-round PCR. In TCRdb, the multiplex PCR reads were re-called with MiXCR into one record per CDR3 protein. There are some 36,000 distinct CDR3 sequences in the sample; around a quarter occur only once, and approximately 26% lies in the top ten. This chain uses TRBV25-1 with TRBJ2-2; maybe TRBD2 (6 bases). This receptor was obtained from a donor over 45 with non-small cell lung cancer. The source was PBMCs, collected before or after stereotactic body radiation therapy (not recorded which). CDR3 in DNA: TGTGCCAGCAGTGATAGCGGAGACGTCACCGGGGAGCTGTTTTTT. It yields the protein CASSDSGDVTGELFF.